The clone carrying this TCR beta chain has just a few counts. Its antigen is not known. In germline, CDR1 is SGHRS, CDR2 YFSETQ. V lost 0 bases to trimming and J lost 7 bases; unmatched junction nucleotides: 6. The CDR3 is 14 amino acids. The entry originates in a study of monozygotic twins with cystic fibrosis. Turning to the study itself: With roughly 16 PCR cycles, barcoded libraries came from approximately 2.7 micrograms of fragmented DNA. Findings and caveats of the study: Monozygotic CF twins shared more identical nucleotide clonotypes than unrelated patients. Clonality was generally low (median roughly 0.01), higher in the most severe patients. In 13 of 16 pairs, V gene usage was closest to the co-twin's.

Only in-frame clones appear in the TCRdb table, and some are missing; sequencing was by immunoSEQ multiplex PCR. The sample records some 17,000 clones, 96% being singletons. The V and J genes are TRBV5-1 and TRBJ1-2; TRBD1 aligns across 7 bases. The sequenced sample was blood. The receptor's source is a girl aged 2 to 9 with cystic fibrosis. DNA for the CDR3: TGCGCCAGCAGCTTGGGAACAGGGGAGAGTGGCTACACCTTC. Amino acid sequence: CASSLGTGESGYTF.